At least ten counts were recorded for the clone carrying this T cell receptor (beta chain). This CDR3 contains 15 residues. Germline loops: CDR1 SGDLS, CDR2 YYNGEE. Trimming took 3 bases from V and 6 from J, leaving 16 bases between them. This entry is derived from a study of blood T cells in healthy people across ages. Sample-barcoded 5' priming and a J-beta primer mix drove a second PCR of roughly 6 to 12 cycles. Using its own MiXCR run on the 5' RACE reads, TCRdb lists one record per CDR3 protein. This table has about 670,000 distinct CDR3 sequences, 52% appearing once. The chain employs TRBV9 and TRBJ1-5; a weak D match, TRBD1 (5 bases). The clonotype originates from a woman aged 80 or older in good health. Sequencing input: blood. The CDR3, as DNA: TGTGCCAGCAGCGCCGGACTCGGGGGACGTCAGCCCCAGCATTTT. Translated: CASSAGLGGRQPQHF.